Shown below are 27 T cell receptor beta chains from a single sample sequenced in a study of T cell responses to AZD1222 COVID-19 vaccine. Here immunoSEQ multiplex PCR was the method, and the copy in TCRdb shows in-frame clones only, minus some. The table shows 120,000 or so clones, with approximately 83% occurring only once. The sample in question was peripheral blood, obtained on day 0 of AZD1222 vaccination. Receptors were obtained from an adult in good health.

This chain uses TRBV10-3 with TRBJ2-2; 9 nucleotides line up with TRBD1. The CDR3 runs to 12 residues. Germline V gene lookup returns CDR1 ENHRY and CDR2 SYGVKD. With V trimmed by 0 bases and J by 14 bases, 1 base remained unmatched. The CDR3 here is CAISESTGGLFF. In nucleotides, the CDR3 is TGTGCCATCAGTGAGTCGACAGGGGGTCTGTTTTTT.

The chain combines TRBV4-2 with TRBJ1-1; TRBD1 agrees at 8 bases. J gave up 4 bases and V 7 bases, and 11 bases lay outside the gene matches. Germline V gene lookup returns CDR1 LGHNA and CDR2 YNFKEQ. This CDR3 contains 15 residues. The DNA of the CDR3 is TGTGCCAGCAAGCCGGGACAGGCGGGAAGCACTGAAGCTTTCTTT. Translated, it gives CASKPGQAGSTEAFF.

The chain combines TRBV11-2 with TRBJ2-7; 11 positions match TRBD1. CDR1 and CDR2 (germline): SGHAT, FQNNGV. V trimming: 5 bases; J trimming: 2 bases; junction bases outside the gene matches: 2. The CDR3 covers 14 residues. CDR3 DNA: TGTGCCAGCAGCCGGACAGGGGGCCCCTACGAGCAGTACTTC. Its protein is CASSRTGGPYEQYF.

Regarding this clone: Different DNA sequences within this sample yield the same CDR3. This chain connects TRBV28 to TRBJ2-7; tentatively, D is TRBD1 (5 bases). CDR3 size: 12 residues. Germline assignment: CDR1 MDHEN and CDR2 SYDVKM. V was clipped by 5 bases and J by 4 bases, with 9 bases between them. The DNA of the CDR3 is TGTGCCAGCAGTCTATCAGGGTACGAGCAGTACTTC. Its translation is CASSLSGYEQYF.

V and J are TRBV27 and TRBJ1-2; the match to TRBD1 covers 7 bases. The CDR3 has 16 amino acids. Germline trimming cut 5 bases from V and 0 bases from J; bases unmatched to any gene: 9. CDR1 and CDR2 (germline): MNHEY, SMNVEV (reference sequence). As DNA, the CDR3 is TGTGCCAGCAGTGCAGGACCCGGGACAGCTAACTATGGCTACACCTTC. As protein: CASSAGPGTANYGYTF.

This chain connects TRBV4-2 to TRBJ1-1, with TRBD1 identical over 7 bases. In germline, CDR1 is LGHNA, CDR2 YNFKEQ. The V and J ends lost 2 bases and 4 bases, in that order; junction bases with no gene match: 7. This CDR3 has 15 amino acids. The CDR3 is CASSQPPGQTTEAFF. The CDR3 nucleotides read TGTGCCAGCAGCCAACCCCCGGGACAGACCACTGAAGCTTTCTTT.

This sequence joins TRBV11-3 and TRBJ2-7, with no clear D. This CDR3 comprises 14 residues. V gave up 8 bases and J gave up 2 bases, with 16 bases separating them. Germline V gives CDR1 SGHNT, CDR2 YENEEA. The CDR3 nucleotides are TGTGCCAGCTTTGGCAAGAAACCCGCCTACGAGCAGTACTTC. It specifies CASFGKKPAYEQYF.

The chain links TRBV29-1 to TRBJ1-1, with D uncertain. Trimming removed 4 bases from V and 1 base from J, with 4 bases in between. The CDR3 sequence is 11 residues long. CDR1 and CDR2 from the germline V gene are SQVTM and ANQGSEA. CDR3 region: CSVVENTEAFF. The CDR3 nucleotides read TGCAGCGTTGTTGAGAACACTGAAGCTTTCTTT. Together with reference TRBV29-1 and TRBJ1-1, the CDR3 gives the full variable domain: SAVISQKPSRDICQRGTSLTIQCQVDSQVTMMFWYRQQPGQSLTLIATANQGSEATYESGFVIDKFPISRPNLTFSTLTVSNMSPEDSSIYLCSVVENTEAFFGQGTRLTVV.

The chain couples TRBV9 to TRBJ1-2, with TRBD1 identical over 9 bases. The germline CDR1 and CDR2 sequences are SGDLS and YYNGEE. The CDR3 contains 13 residues. V lost 0 bases to trimming and J lost 13 bases; unmatched junction nucleotides: 7. CDR3 loop: CASSVDTGGGFTF. Written as DNA, the CDR3 is TGTGCCAGCAGCGTAGATACAGGGGGCGGTTTCACCTTC.

The rearrangement uses TRBV3-1 (or the pseudogene TRBV3-2) and TRBJ2-5; D gene uncertain. Germline V gene sequence: CDR1 LGHDT, CDR2 YNNKEL (reference sequence). This CDR3 comprises 13 residues. The V gene lost 1 base and the J gene lost 5 bases, with 8 bases spanning the gap. The CDR3: CASSQGDSETQYF. The CDR3 DNA reads TGTGCCAGCAGCCAAGGCGACTCGGAGACCCAGTACTTC.

This clone was counted once. CDR3 in amino acids: CASSLGPGQGYFSYNSPLHF. The CDR3 coding sequence is TGTGCCAGCAGTTTAGGACCGGGACAGGGTTATTTTTCCTATAATTCACCCCTCCACTTT. The rearrangement uses TRBV28 and TRBJ1-6, with 9 bases matching TRBD1. The CDR3 is made up of 20 amino acids. Per germline, CDR1 MDHEN and CDR2 SYDVKM. V gave up 2 bases and J gave up 1 base; unmatched junction bases: 12.

V usage is TRBV9 and J usage is TRBJ1-3; TRBD1 matches at 10 bases. The CDR3 runs to 16 residues. Germline CDR1 SGDLS, CDR2 YYNGEE. The junction had 2 bases not matched to a gene; V was cut back by 0 bases and J by 2 bases. The CDR3 DNA reads as TGTGCCAGCAGCGTAGTGGGACAGGGGACTGGAAACACCATATATTTT. Its protein is CASSVVGQGTGNTIYF.

Written as DNA, the CDR3 is TGTGCCAGCACCGGTACAGGGGGCGGCAATCAGCCCCAGCATTTT. It codes for CASTGTGGGNQPQHF. The chain is built from TRBV6-6 and TRBJ1-5; TRBD1 matches 9 bases. The germline gives CDR1 MNHNY, CDR2 SVGAGI (reference sequence). The CDR3 runs to 15 residues. The J segment lost 2 bases and the V segment lost 7 bases, leaving 6 bases of the junction unmatched.

The chain combines TRBV6-5 with TRBJ2-7; the D is unclear. V was clipped by 5 bases and J by 4 bases, with 12 bases between them. The germline V gene has CDR1 MNHEY and CDR2 SVGAGI. The CDR3 spans 13 residues. This CDR3 reads CASSPRKAYEQYF. In DNA form, the CDR3 reads TGTGCCAGCAGTCCTCGCAAGGCGTACGAGCAGTACTTC.

This rearrangement joins TRBV15 to TRBJ1-2, with TRBD1 matching 10 bases. V lost 3 bases and J lost 6; bases outside the gene matches: 7. Germline V CDR1 and CDR2: LNHNV, YYDKDF (reference sequence). CDR3 length equals 15 residues. The CDR3 sequence: CATSRGQGSIDGYTF. DNA of the CDR3: TGTGCCACCAGCAGGGGACAGGGGTCGATCGATGGCTACACCTTC.

The chain couples TRBV4-3 to TRBJ1-5; D is uncertain. Germline CDR1 is LGHNA and CDR2 is YSLEER. The CDR3 loop spans 15 amino acids. Deletions cut 0 bases from V and 5 bases from J, with 11 bases between. The CDR3 region has the DNA TGCGCCAGCAGCCAAGAGTATAGGGAATATCAGCCCCAGCATTTT. Translated, it gives CASSQEYREYQPQHF.

The chain combines TRBV7-3 with TRBJ2-2; 10 nucleotides agree with TRBD2. CDR1 is SGHTA, CDR2 FQGTGA, per germline. This CDR3 has 16 residues. The junction had 6 bases not matched to a gene; V was cut back by 3 bases and J by 5 bases. The CDR3 here is CASSFAPGLATGELFF. CDR3 nucleotide sequence: TGTGCCAGCAGCTTCGCCCCGGGACTAGCGACCGGGGAGCTGTTTTTT.

The V call is TRBV3-1 (or the pseudogene TRBV3-2), the J call TRBJ2-3; no clear D gene. V was shortened by 4 bases and J by 5 bases, with 7 bases between the two germline ends. This CDR3 comprises 12 residues. Germline assignment: CDR1 LGHDT and CDR2 YNNKEL (reference sequence). This CDR3 is CASSPYRDTQYF. The CDR3 DNA sequence: TGTGCCAGCAGCCCGTACAGAGATACGCAGTATTTT.

V gene TRBV12-5 combines with J gene TRBJ2-5, with TRBD1 matching 8 bases. The length of the CDR3 is 14 residues. The V gene end was trimmed by 1 base and the J gene end by 5 bases; junction bases not matched to a gene: 3. Looked up from germline, CDR1 is LGHNT and CDR2 is FRNRAP. CDR3 loop: CASGLGTGHETQYF. Here the CDR3 DNA reads TGTGCTAGTGGTTTGGGGACAGGGCACGAGACCCAGTACTTC.

The genes are TRBV24-1 and TRBJ1-5, with a weak D call TRBD1 (6 bases). Germline loops: CDR1 KGHDR, CDR2 SFDVKD. The CDR3 is made up of 20 amino acids. V lost 2 bases and J lost 1, with 23 bases in between. The CDR3 reads CATSDSTHRRGAKSNQPQHF. For the CDR3, the DNA is TGTGCCACCAGTGATTCCACTCACCGACGGGGGGCAAAGAGCAATCAGCCCCAGCATTTT.

A word on this clone: Other DNA sequences in the sample encode the same CDR3. This sequence joins TRBV5-8 and TRBJ2-7; 8 bases are a match to TRBD1. Germline V gene lookup returns CDR1 SGHTS and CDR2 YDEGEE. The V gene end was trimmed by 0 bases and the J gene end by 3 bases; junction bases not matched to a gene: 2. There are 14 residues in the CDR3. The CDR3 DNA reads TGTGCCAGCAGCTTGGCCGACAGGGGCTACGAGCAGTACTTC. Residues: CASSLADRGYEQYF.

The chain couples TRBV12-5 to TRBJ2-3; D gene unclear. Trimming shortened V by 1 base and J by 0 bases, and 8 bases separated the two germline ends. Germline V gene data show CDR1 as LGHNT and CDR2 as FRNRAP. The CDR3 is 15 amino acids. Written as DNA, the CDR3 is TGTGCTAGTGGTTTGGGACTCACTAGCACAGATACGCAGTATTTT. Its translation: CASGLGLTSTDTQYF.

This clone came up once. This sequence joins TRBV28 and TRBJ1-6; 7 bases align to TRBD1. CDR1 is MDHEN, CDR2 SYDVKM, per germline. Trimming took 6 bases from V and 7 from J; bases not matched to a gene: 6. This CDR3 region has 14 residues. The CDR3 here is CASRIQGMNSPLHF. The CDR3 DNA reads as TGTGCCAGCAGAATACAGGGGATGAATTCACCCCTCCACTTT. Based on the CDR3 plus reference TRBV28 and TRBJ1-6, the full variable domain is DVKVTQSSRYLVKRTGEKVFLECVQDMDHENMFWYRQDPGLGLRLIYFSYDVKMKEKGDIPEGYSVSREKKERFSLILESASTNQTSMYLCASRIQGMNSPLHFGNGTRLTVT.

The chain employs TRBV29-1 and TRBJ2-7; weak D call: TRBD2 (5 bases). The ends were cut back, 5 bases at V and 5 bases at J, with 13 bases in the middle. CDR3 length: 12 residues. CDR1 and CDR2 from the germline V gene are SQVTM and ANQGSEA. CDR3 amino acids: CSVRLASHEQYF. The CDR3 DNA reads TGCAGCGTTAGGCTAGCTTCCCACGAGCAGTACTTC.

The chain couples TRBV29-1 to TRBJ2-7, with D perhaps given as TRBD1 or TRBD2 (6 bases each). The V gene's germline CDR1 is SQVTM and CDR2 ANQGSEA. The CDR3 extends over 12 amino acids. V dropped 4 bases and J dropped 6 bases, with 13 bases sitting between them. In DNA form, the CDR3 reads TGCAGCGTTGTTCAAGGGGGGCGCGAGCAGTACTTC. This encodes CSVVQGGREQYF.

In DNA form, the CDR3 reads TGTGCCAGCAGTTTAGGACCGAACCAGTTCTTC. It codes for CASSLGPNQFF. The rearrangement uses TRBV12-3 or TRBV12-4 and TRBJ2-1; D gene unclear. V lost 1 base, J lost 13 bases, and 8 bases lay in between. This CDR3 is built from 11 residues.

The chain links TRBV3-1 (or the pseudogene TRBV3-2) to TRBJ1-2, with D tentatively TRBD1 (6 bases). The germline CDR1 and CDR2 sequences are LGHDT and YNNKEL (reference sequence). V was clipped by 4 bases and J by 4 bases, with 13 bases between them. This CDR3 is built from 14 residues. CDR3 region: CASSLQGLSYGYTF. Written as DNA, the CDR3 is TGTGCCAGCAGCCTACAGGGACTGTCCTATGGCTACACCTTC.